What follows are 27 T cell receptor beta chains derived from one specimen sequenced in a study of CD8 T cells in Susac syndrome. With random hexamers, roughly 0.45 to 1 ug RNA was reverse transcribed. MiXCR was run by TCRdb on the immunoSEQ multiplex PCR reads, yielding one entry per CDR3 protein. This table has 250,000 to 300,000 distinct CDR3 sequences, about 82% appearing once. Sequencing used CD8+ T cells from PBMCs. These receptor sequences come from a human donor with multiple sclerosis.

The genes are TRBV4-3 and TRBJ2-5, with 11 bases aligning to TRBD2. Germline CDR1 and CDR2: LGHNA and YSLEER. After removal of 0 bases from V and 5 bases from J, the junction contained 11 bases not matched to a gene. The CDR3 runs to 18 residues. This CDR3 is CASSQDQGLAEPWETQYF. DNA of the CDR3: TGCGCCAGCAGCCAAGATCAGGGACTAGCGGAACCTTGGGAGACCCAGTACTTC.

The chain couples TRBV4-1 to TRBJ2-7, with D tentatively TRBD2 (6 bases). V lost 0 bases and J lost 0, with 12 bases in between. The CDR3 covers 16 residues. The germline V gene encodes CDR1 MGHRA and CDR2 YSYEKL. The CDR3 region is CASSQDSGGPSYEQYF. The CDR3 coding sequence is TGCGCCAGCAGCCAAGATAGCGGCGGCCCCTCCTACGAGCAGTACTTC.

The chain joins TRBV25-1 to TRBJ2-7; no clear D. Trimming left V 4 bases short and J 6 bases short, with 7 bases between. Germline assignment: CDR1 MGHDK and CDR2 SYGVNS. This CDR3 has 11 residues. CDR3 sequence reads: CASSASPEQYF. The CDR3 nucleotides read TGTGCCAGCAGTGCCAGCCCCGAGCAGTACTTC.

Only a few counts were recorded for this clonotype. The chain combines TRBV7-9 with TRBJ2-3; TRBD1 might be the D (5 bases). CDR3 size: 12 residues. V lost 6 bases to trimming and J lost 6 bases, with 10 bases between them. Germline V lookup: CDR1 SEHNR, CDR2 FQNEAQ (reference sequence). The CDR3 bases are TGTGCCAGCAGGATAGGGGCGGATACGCAGTATTTT. The encoded protein is CASRIGADTQYF.

The genes are TRBV9 and TRBJ1-1; no clear D. Germline V gives CDR1 SGDLS, CDR2 YYNGEE. This CDR3 is 14 amino acids long. V was shortened by 0 bases and J by 1 base, with 7 bases between the two germline ends. The CDR3: CASSVDGGNTEAFF. The DNA of the CDR3 is TGTGCCAGCAGCGTAGACGGAGGGAACACTGAAGCTTTCTTT.

This chain joins TRBV29-1 and TRBJ2-6; unclear D gene. V lost 4 bases and J lost 0, with 7 bases in between. Per germline, CDR1 SQVTM and CDR2 ANQGSEA. This CDR3 region has 14 residues. The DNA for the CDR3 is TGCAGCGTTGTTACAGCCTCTGGGGCCAACGTCCTGACTTTC. Encoded protein: CSVVTASGANVLTF.

This chain joins TRBV29-1 and TRBJ2-1; 10 bases are shared with TRBD2. This CDR3 region has 15 residues. Germline V CDR1 and CDR2: SQVTM, ANQGSEA. After removal of 1 base from V and 5 bases from J, the junction contained 5 bases not matched to a gene. This CDR3 reads CSVEGRLAGDNEQFF. Written as DNA, the CDR3 is TGCAGCGTTGAAGGGCGGCTAGCGGGAGACAATGAGCAGTTCTTC.

The chain has TRBV4-3 and TRBJ2-7; 10 bases are shared with TRBD1. The CDR3 loop spans 15 amino acids. Unmatched junction bases numbered 5, after V lost 1 base and J lost 5 bases. Looked up from germline, CDR1 is LGHNA and CDR2 is YSLEER. CDR3 sequence (DNA): TGCGCCAGCAGCCAAGGAGACAGGGGGCTCGACGAGCAGTACTTC. It specifies CASSQGDRGLDEQYF.

The chain links TRBV19 to TRBJ2-1; possible D gene TRBD2, 6 bases. There are 16 residues in the CDR3. Germline lookup yields CDR1 LNHDA and CDR2 SQIVND (reference sequence). V lost 5 bases to trimming and J lost 5 bases, with 19 bases between them. The CDR3 coding sequence is TGTGCCAGTAGTTTCCTACCGGGACTCAGCAACAATGAGCAGTTCTTC. Translated, it gives CASSFLPGLSNNEQFF.

The chain combines TRBV4-1 with TRBJ2-2; 9 bases fit TRBD2. Germline V gene lookup returns CDR1 MGHRA and CDR2 YSYEKL. J was trimmed by 4 bases and V by 6 bases; bases with no gene match: 6. The CDR3 length is 15 residues. CDR3 sequence: CASRHGTSTTGELFF. CDR3 DNA: TGCGCCAGCAGACATGGGACTAGCACCACCGGGGAGCTGTTTTTT.

The chain is built from TRBV4-2 and TRBJ1-1; D not resolved. This CDR3 is built from 16 residues. V was cut by 4 bases and J by 0 bases, with 15 bases left in between. Per germline, CDR1 LGHNA and CDR2 YNFKEQ. CDR3 DNA: TGTGCCAGCAGCCCCTCCTTGGCACTGATGAACACTGAAGCTTTCTTT. Translation gives CASSPSLALMNTEAFF.

A few counts support this clonotype. The chain links TRBV20-1 to TRBJ2-7; D possibly corresponds to TRBD2 (6 bases). Germline V CDR1 and CDR2: DFQATT, SNEGSKA (reference sequence). This CDR3 has 13 amino acids. V lost 5 bases and J 3 bases, leaving 14 bases between the germline ends. The CDR3 loop is CSARRVGSYEQYF. The DNA for the CDR3 is TGCAGTGCTCGTCGGGTCGGGAGCTACGAGCAGTACTTC.

This rearrangement joins TRBV19 to TRBJ2-3; D may be TRBD1 (6 bases). The CDR3 spans 15 residues. CDR1 and CDR2 from the germline V gene are LNHDA and SQIVND (reference sequence). Trimming took off 2 bases at V and 0 bases at J, with 9 bases between the two ends. The CDR3 is CASSILGTSTDTQYF. CDR3 bases: TGTGCCAGTAGTATACTCGGGACAAGCACAGATACGCAGTATTTT.

The chain joins TRBV4-3 to TRBJ1-2; D not resolved. CDR1 LGHNA and CDR2 YSLEER come from the germline V gene. V shed 4 bases and J shed 6 bases, with 21 bases lying between them. This CDR3 is 16 amino acids long. DNA for the CDR3: TGCGCCAGCAGCCCTTCCCGACATTTCTTATCCGATGGCTACACCTTC. Protein: CASSPSRHFLSDGYTF.

The J gene is TRBJ2-2, the V gene TRBV30; D not certain. Trimming left V 4 bases short and J 6 bases short, with 9 bases between. Looked up from germline, CDR1 is GTSNPN and CDR2 is SVGIG (reference sequence). CDR3 length: 12 residues. DNA for the CDR3: TGTGCCTGGACCCGGGCGGCCGGGGAGCTGTTTTTT. It translates to CAWTRAAGELFF. Combining the CDR3 with reference TRBV30 and TRBJ2-2 gives the whole variable domain SQTIHQWPATLVQPVGSPLSLECTVEGTSNPNLYWYRQAAGRGLQLLFYSVGIGQISSEVPQNLSASRPQDRQFILSSKKLLLSDSGFYLCAWTRAAGELFFGEGSRLTVL.

V is TRBV7-9 and J is TRBJ1-5; the D is unclear. The CDR3 has 14 amino acids. CDR1 SEHNR and CDR2 FQNEAQ come from the germline V gene (reference sequence). V lost 4 bases and J lost 4, with 11 bases in between. The CDR3 protein is CASSSPDGNQPQHF. Written as DNA, the CDR3 is TGTGCCAGCAGCTCTCCCGATGGAAATCAGCCCCAGCATTTT.

The chain uses TRBV5-6 and TRBJ2-7; no clear D gene. Germline V gene lookup returns CDR1 SGHDT and CDR2 YYEEEE. With 1 base removed from V and 3 bases from J, the gap between germline ends came to 14 bases. The length of the CDR3 is 15 residues. The CDR3 nucleotides are TGTGCCAGCAGCTTGTTGCCTGGCGCCTTCTACGAGCAGTACTTC. Residues: CASSLLPGAFYEQYF.

The V call is TRBV9, the J call TRBJ2-7; D gene ambiguous. Per germline, CDR1 SGDLS and CDR2 YYNGEE. The CDR3 consists of 15 residues. Trimming stripped 0 bases from V and 5 bases from J, with 15 bases between. As DNA, the CDR3 is TGTGCCAGCAGCGTAGACGACGGCCCTGGGGACGAGCAGTACTTC. It encodes CASSVDDGPGDEQYF.

The rearrangement uses TRBV7-9 and TRBJ2-7; D possibly uses TRBD1 or TRBD2 (5 bases each). The CDR3 consists of 16 residues. Germline assignment: CDR1 SEHNR and CDR2 FQNEAQ (reference sequence). The V and J ends lost 8 bases and 2 bases respectively, with 22 bases between them. CDR3 DNA: TGTGCCAGCGTACCGGATTACGGGACGGCTACCTACGAGCAGTACTTC. This translates into CASVPDYGTATYEQYF.

The chain combines TRBV28 with TRBJ1-1, with D tentatively TRBD1 (5 bases). Trimming shortened V by 1 base and J by 1 base, and 7 bases separated the two germline ends. This CDR3 comprises 14 residues. Germline V lookup: CDR1 MDHEN, CDR2 SYDVKM. This chain's CDR3 is CASSLYRRNTEAFF. The CDR3 DNA follows: TGTGCCAGCAGTTTATACAGGCGGAACACTGAAGCTTTCTTT. Filled out from reference TRBV28 and TRBJ1-1, the complete variable domain reads DVKVTQSSRYLVKRTGEKVFLECVQDMDHENMFWYRQDPGLGLRLIYFSYDVKMKEKGDIPEGYSVSREKKERFSLILESASTNQTSMYLCASSLYRRNTEAFFGQGTRLTVV.

J is TRBJ1-1 and V is TRBV27; D is unresolved. From germline, CDR1 is MNHEY and CDR2 SMNVEV (reference sequence). The CDR3 is 16 residues long. V lost 4 bases and J 4 bases, leaving 19 bases between the germline ends. CDR3 coding DNA: TGTGCCAGCAGTTCCCTGGGCCCCCAAACGAGCACTGAAGCTTTCTTT. It yields the protein CASSSLGPQTSTEAFF.

The chain employs TRBV7-9 and TRBJ2-7; a weak D match, TRBD1 (7 bases). Per the germline V gene, CDR1 is SEHNR and CDR2 is FQNEAQ (reference sequence). This CDR3 region has 12 residues. V gave up 8 bases and J gave up 9 bases, with 17 bases separating them. In nucleotides, the CDR3 is TGTGCCAGCGATGGAGGGGCAGGGGGGCAGTACTTC. It specifies CASDGGAGGQYF.

The CDR3 protein is CASSLEGGAGANVLTF. The CDR3 DNA reads TGTGCCAGCAGTTTGGAAGGGGGGGCTGGGGCCAACGTCCTGACTTTC. The chain is built from TRBV27 and TRBJ2-6, with TRBD2 as a possible D gene (7 bases). The CDR3 is 16 amino acids. V was shortened by 3 bases and J by 2 bases, with 11 bases between the two germline ends. The germline V gene has CDR1 MNHEY and CDR2 SMNVEV (reference sequence).

This clonotype was counted a single time. The chain has TRBV9 and TRBJ2-1; TRBD2 matches at 8 bases. Germline CDR1 is SGDLS and CDR2 is YYNGEE. V shed 3 bases and J 6 bases; nucleotides not matched to a gene: 20. This CDR3 region has 19 residues. The CDR3 is CASSGRPPPAAGVGNEQFF. DNA of the CDR3: TGTGCCAGCAGCGGTCGACCACCGCCGGCAGCGGGAGTTGGCAATGAGCAGTTCTTC. The whole variable domain, filled in from reference TRBV9 and TRBJ2-1, reads DSGVTQTPKHLITATGQRVTLRCSPRSGDLSVYWYQQSLDQGLQFLIQYYNGEERAKGNILERFSAQQFPDLHSELNLSSLELGDSALYFCASSGRPPPAAGVGNEQFFGPGTRLTVL.

The V and J genes are TRBV7-9 and TRBJ2-7; a weak D match, TRBD1 (6 bases). Trimming stripped 4 bases from V and 3 bases from J, with 13 bases between. CDR1 is SEHNR and CDR2 is FQNEAQ in the germline V gene (reference sequence). The CDR3 has 14 residues. CDR3 residues: CASSSPPGDYEQYF. The CDR3, as DNA: TGTGCCAGCAGCTCTCCCCCAGGGGACTACGAGCAGTACTTC.

This chain links TRBV5-6 with TRBJ2-2; TRBD2 is a possible D gene (6 bases). V shed 3 bases and J shed 6 bases, with 24 bases lying between them. The CDR3 contains 18 residues. Germline values: CDR1 SGHDT, CDR2 YYEEEE. CDR3 amino acids: CASSSPRSYGSSAGELFF. CDR3 DNA sequence: TGTGCCAGCAGCTCCCCCCGATCTTACGGGAGTTCGGCCGGGGAGCTGTTTTTT. The variable domain in full, with the rest retrieved from reference TRBV5-6 and TRBJ2-2, is DAGVTQSPTHLIKTRGQQVTLRCSPKSGHDTVSWYQQALGQGPQFIFQYYEEEERQRGNFPDRFSGHQFPNYSSELNVNALLLGDSALYLCASSSPRSYGSSAGELFFGEGSRLTVL.

J is TRBJ2-2 and V is TRBV6-5, with TRBD2 as a possible D gene (6 bases). In germline, CDR1 is MNHEY, CDR2 SVGAGI. V was cut by 6 bases and J by 4 bases, with 12 bases left in between. The CDR3 is 14 residues long. The CDR3 is CASRSGVVTGELFF. The CDR3 DNA follows: TGTGCCAGCAGGTCGGGGGTGGTCACCGGGGAGCTGTTTTTT.